These 30 T cell receptor beta chains came from one sample sequenced in a study of control samples from healthy donors and cancer patients (TCRdb year 2020). Library prep was done by the immunoSEQ multiplex PCR assay. TCRdb carries this immuneACCESS record with in-frame sequences only. Its versions omit some clonotypes, under half of them owing to an unresolved V gene in the studies checked, with the rest unexplained. This sample has about 110,000 clones in its table, and about 83% of those were observed once. The biggest ten clones account for roughly an eighth of the sample. Specimen: blood. Source of these receptors: a woman between 45 and 60 years old in good health.

The rearrangement links TRBV7-3 to TRBJ1-6, with unresolved D. Per the germline V gene, CDR1 is SGHTA and CDR2 is FQGTGA. There are 15 residues in the CDR3. Trimming took off 1 base at V and 5 bases at J, with 9 bases between the two ends. The CDR3 spells CASSLKGGDNSPLHF. The DNA of the CDR3 is TGTGCCAGCAGCTTAAAGGGCGGCGATAATTCACCCCTCCACTTT.

Only one count was recorded for this clone. The gene calls are TRBV2 and TRBJ1-3, with 7 nucleotides matching TRBD1. This CDR3 has 16 residues. Germline V gene lookup returns CDR1 SNHLY and CDR2 FYNNEI. With V trimmed by 6 bases and J by 0 bases, 8 bases remained unmatched. The CDR3 protein is CASSMGQPSSGNTIYF. CDR3 sequence (DNA): TGTGCCAGCAGCATGGGACAGCCTAGCTCTGGAAACACCATATATTTT. Complete variable domain (other parts from reference TRBV2 and TRBJ1-3): EPEVTQTPSHQVTQMGQEVILRCVPISNHLYFYWYRQILGQKVEFLVSFYNNEISEKSEIFDDQFSVERPDGSNFTLKIRSTKLEDSAMYFCASSMGQPSSGNTIYFGEGSWLTVV.

The V and J genes are TRBV3-1 (or the pseudogene TRBV3-2) and TRBJ1-6, with 7 positions matching TRBD1. Germline V CDR1 and CDR2: LGHDT, YNNKEL (reference sequence). V lost 3 bases to trimming and J lost 5 bases; unmatched junction nucleotides: 1. The CDR3 contains 14 residues. The CDR3 spells CASSHQGDNSPLHF. CDR3 nucleotides: TGTGCCAGCAGCCACCAGGGGGATAATTCACCCCTCCACTTT.

CDR3 sequence: CASSLASGSRETQYF. The CDR3 DNA sequence: TGCGCCAGCAGCTTGGCCTCAGGGTCTCGAGAGACCCAGTACTTC. V usage is TRBV5-1 and J usage is TRBJ2-5; D is possibly TRBD1 (5 bases). The CDR3 is 15 residues long. V lost 0 bases and J lost 4, with 13 bases in between. Germline loops: CDR1 SGHRS, CDR2 YFSETQ.

This clone turned up a few times. The chain links TRBV11-3 to TRBJ1-2; 7 nucleotides agree with TRBD1. CDR3 size: 14 residues. Germline CDR1 SGHNT, CDR2 YENEEA. The V segment lost 3 bases and the J segment 3 bases; nucleotides outside the gene matches: 4. The CDR3 DNA is TGTGCCAGCAGCTTCGGCGGGACAGACTATGGCTACACCTTC. Translated: CASSFGGTDYGYTF.

The chain joins TRBV9 to TRBJ1-3; D remains ambiguous. Germline CDR1 is SGDLS and CDR2 is YYNGEE. Trimming left V 0 bases short and J 0 bases short, with 16 bases between. The CDR3 consists of 18 residues. CDR3 region: CASSVGQSVGYSGNTIYF. As DNA, the CDR3 is TGTGCCAGCAGCGTAGGGCAGTCGGTGGGGTACTCTGGAAACACCATATATTTT. Variable domain in full (rest from reference TRBV9 and TRBJ1-3): DSGVTQTPKHLITATGQRVTLRCSPRSGDLSVYWYQQSLDQGLQFLIQYYNGEERAKGNILERFSAQQFPDLHSELNLSSLELGDSALYFCASSVGQSVGYSGNTIYFGEGSWLTVV.

The sample holds one count of this clone. This chain uses TRBV6-5 with TRBJ2-5; weak D call: TRBD2 (6 bases). The CDR3 covers 15 residues. Per the germline V gene, CDR1 is MNHEY and CDR2 is SVGAGI. Deletions cut 5 bases from V and 2 bases from J, with 15 bases between. The CDR3 region has the DNA TGTGCCAGCAGTCTAGGGTTAGCGGTGCAAGAGACCCAGTACTTC. Translating it yields CASSLGLAVQETQYF.

The chain is built from TRBV7-2 and TRBJ1-1, with 9 bases fitting TRBD1. Per the germline V gene, CDR1 is SGHTA and CDR2 is FQGNSA. The V segment lost 4 bases and the J segment 4 bases; nucleotides outside the gene matches: 7. The CDR3 loop spans 15 amino acids. The CDR3 protein is CASSSGQGKSTEAFF. CDR3 nucleotides: TGTGCCAGCAGCTCGGGACAGGGTAAATCCACTGAAGCTTTCTTT.

The rearrangement links TRBV12-3 or TRBV12-4 to TRBJ1-1; no clear D. The CDR3 contains 13 residues. V was shortened by 3 bases and J by 0 bases, with 5 bases between the two germline ends. The CDR3 loop is CASSFRVNTEAFF. The CDR3 nucleotides read TGTGCCAGCAGTTTTCGGGTGAACACTGAAGCTTTCTTT.

This chain uses TRBV30 with TRBJ1-3; tentatively, D is TRBD1 (5 bases). CDR1 GTSNPN and CDR2 SVGIG come from the germline V gene (reference sequence). V lost 0 bases, J lost 0 bases, and 21 bases lay in between. The CDR3 is 19 residues long. CDR3 nucleotide sequence: TGTGCCTGGAGTGTACAGACAGCCAATCCCTTGTACTCTGGAAACACCATATATTTT. Its translation is CAWSVQTANPLYSGNTIYF.

V is TRBV7-8 and J is TRBJ2-3; 13 nucleotides line up with TRBD2. CDR1 and CDR2 (germline): SGHVS, FQNEAQ. This CDR3 has 16 residues. The V and J ends lost 5 bases and 4 bases, in that order; junction bases with no gene match: 6. CDR3 region: CASSLRLAGGSDTQYF. In nucleotides, the CDR3 is TGTGCCAGCAGCCTCCGACTAGCGGGAGGCTCAGATACGCAGTATTTT.

The rearrangement links TRBV27 to TRBJ1-5; D may be TRBD1 (5 bases). This CDR3 region has 15 residues. The V gene lost 1 base and the J gene lost 0 bases, with 7 bases spanning the gap. From germline, CDR1 is MNHEY and CDR2 SMNVEV (reference sequence). CDR3 nucleotides: TGTGCCAGCAGTTTATGGGGGGATAGCAATCAGCCCCAGCATTTT. Its protein product is CASSLWGDSNQPQHF.

J is TRBJ2-7 and V is TRBV11-3; D unclear. Trimming took 0 bases from V and 2 from J, leaving 8 bases between them. The CDR3 totals 14 residues. CDR1 is SGHNT, CDR2 YENEEA, per germline. The chain's CDR3 is CASSLDPVTYEQYF. The CDR3 bases are TGTGCCAGCAGCTTAGATCCAGTTACCTACGAGCAGTACTTC. Drawing the rest from reference TRBV11-3 and TRBJ2-7, the complete variable domain is EAGVVQSPRYKIIEKKQPVAFWCNPISGHNTLYWYLQNLGQGPELLIRYENEEAVDDSQLPKDRFSAERLKGVDSTLKIQPAELGDSAVYLCASSLDPVTYEQYFGPGTRLTVT.

This clone was counted many times. The V and J genes are TRBV5-3 and TRBJ2-2; TRBD2 is a possible D gene (5 bases). TRBV5-3 is placed among ORFs of uncertain function. This CDR3 has 17 residues. Trimming took off 4 bases at V and 1 base at J, with 17 bases between the two ends. CDR3 sequence (DNA): TGTGCCAGAAGCCCGAGGGCCAACCCCCTGAACACCGGGGAGCTGTTTTTT. As protein: CARSPRANPLNTGELFF.

A few counts support this clone. V gene TRBV6-4 combines with J gene TRBJ1-6, with D maybe TRBD1 (5 bases). V was shortened by 6 bases and J by 6 bases, with 15 bases between the two germline ends. The CDR3 consists of 15 residues. Germline lookup yields CDR1 MRHNA and CDR2 SNTAGT. CDR3 in amino acids: CASRVTESSNSPLHF. CDR3 DNA sequence: TGTGCCAGCAGGGTGACAGAATCTAGTAATTCACCCCTCCACTTT.

The chain recombines TRBV11-3 with TRBJ1-6; D remains ambiguous. The CDR3 length is 13 residues. From germline, CDR1 is SGHNT and CDR2 YENEEA. V was pared by 0 bases and J by 9 bases, with 6 bases between. CDR3 in DNA: TGTGCCAGCAGCTTAGACTTGGGTTCACCCCTCCACTTT. Residues: CASSLDLGSPLHF.

The rearrangement uses TRBV4-1 and TRBJ1-1; D perhaps matches TRBD1 (5 bases). This CDR3 contains 12 residues. V was pared by 3 bases and J by 5 bases, with 7 bases between. In germline, CDR1 is MGHRA, CDR2 YSYEKL. In nucleotides, the CDR3 is TGCGCCAGCAGCCATGGGGGGACTGAAGCTTTCTTT. It specifies CASSHGGTEAFF.

The rearrangement uses TRBV7-2 and TRBJ1-5; D remains unclear. The CDR3 has 15 amino acids. Trimming shortened V by 5 bases and J by 6 bases, and 17 bases separated the two germline ends. In germline, CDR1 is SGHTA, CDR2 FQGNSA. CDR3 nucleotides: TGTGCCAGCAGCCCAAACGGAGGGCACGGTCAGCCCCAGCATTTT. Protein: CASSPNGGHGQPQHF.

The V call is TRBV11-3, the J call TRBJ2-3; TRBD2 aligns across 7 bases. CDR1 SGHNT and CDR2 YENEEA come from the germline V gene. This CDR3 region has 15 residues. V shed 6 bases and J 8 bases; nucleotides not matched to a gene: 14. The chain's CDR3 is CASSERGALVGTQYF. CDR3 in DNA: TGTGCCAGCAGTGAGCGGGGAGCACTCGTAGGTACGCAGTATTTT.

The genes are TRBV7-2 and TRBJ1-2, with 7 nucleotides matching TRBD1. V shed 5 bases, J shed 4 bases, and the junction held 7 bases outside the gene matches. The CDR3 contains 14 residues. The germline V gene encodes CDR1 SGHTA and CDR2 FQGNSA. CDR3: CASSQLGGFYGYTF. For the CDR3, the DNA is TGTGCCAGCAGCCAACTAGGGGGCTTCTATGGCTACACCTTC.

The chain carries TRBV7-6 and TRBJ2-7; TRBD2 agrees at 11 bases. Germline loops: CDR1 SGHVS, CDR2 FNYEAQ. V lost 1 base, J lost 1 base, and 3 bases stayed unmatched. This CDR3 contains 16 residues. CDR3 nucleotides: TGTGCCAGCAGCTTAGGGGCTAGCGGGGGGTCCTACGAGCAGTACTTC. The encoded protein is CASSLGASGGSYEQYF.

V gene TRBV7-2 combines with J gene TRBJ1-2; D gene uncertain. CDR3 length equals 14 residues. CDR1 is SGHTA and CDR2 is FQGNSA in the germline V gene. Trimming took off 1 base at V and 2 bases at J, with 8 bases between the two ends. CDR3 sequence reads: CASSLERRNYGYTF. CDR3 nucleotide sequence: TGTGCCAGCAGCTTAGAGCGCCGGAACTATGGCTACACCTTC. Supplemented by reference TRBV7-2 and TRBJ1-2, the full variable domain reads GAGVSQSPSNKVTEKGKDVELRCDPISGHTALYWYRQSLGQGLEFLIYFQGNSAPDKSGLPSDRFSAERTGGSVSTLTIQRTQQEDSAVYLCASSLERRNYGYTFGSGTRLTVV.

The CDR3 sequence is CASRKQGPDTQYF. The CDR3 nucleotides read TGTGCCAGTAGAAAACAGGGTCCAGATACGCAGTATTTT. The chain carries TRBV19 and TRBJ2-3; possibly TRBD1 for D (6 bases). Germline V CDR1 and CDR2: LNHDA, SQIVND (reference sequence). The CDR3 has 13 amino acids. The germline V and J ends were trimmed by 6 bases and 4 bases, with 11 bases remaining between them.

This chain connects TRBV5-8 to TRBJ1-1; D is unresolved. The CDR3 consists of 14 residues. Germline V gives CDR1 SGHTS, CDR2 YDEGEE. Trimming cost V 0 bases and J 5 bases, with 11 bases left between them. CDR3 amino acids: CASSLVPGRTEAFF. In DNA, the CDR3 is TGTGCCAGCAGCTTGGTCCCGGGTCGGACTGAAGCTTTCTTT.

The gene calls are TRBV28 and TRBJ1-4; 8 nucleotides line up with TRBD1. V was pared by 4 bases and J by 7 bases, with 11 bases of the junction left unmatched. This CDR3 has 16 amino acids. Germline CDR1 is MDHEN and CDR2 is SYDVKM. The CDR3 sequence is CASSSRQGAAREKLFF. For the CDR3, the DNA is TGTGCCAGCAGTTCCCGGCAGGGGGCGGCCCGTGAAAAACTGTTTTTT.

This clone came up once. The chain carries TRBV10-3 and TRBJ1-2, with D hard to call. Germline V gives CDR1 ENHRY, CDR2 SYGVKD. The CDR3 runs 14 residues. V lost 3 bases and J lost 4, with 12 bases in between. CDR3 sequence reads: CAISDGPHLYGYTF. The CDR3 DNA is TGTGCCATCAGTGACGGACCCCACCTCTATGGCTACACCTTC.

V and J are TRBV5-1 and TRBJ1-6, with 9 bases identical to TRBD1. The CDR3 spans 15 residues. Germline V gives CDR1 SGHRS, CDR2 YFSETQ. With 3 bases clipped from V and 13 bases from J, the junction kept 11 bases outside the gene matches. CDR3 in amino acids: CASSSGQGPLAPLHF. In DNA, the CDR3 is TGCGCCAGCAGCTCGGGACAGGGCCCTTTGGCTCCCCTCCACTTT.

This clone was seen a few times. The chain joins TRBV27 to TRBJ2-2; possible D gene TRBD1, 6 bases. The V gene lost 0 bases and the J gene lost 7 bases, with 15 bases spanning the gap. Germline V gene lookup returns CDR1 MNHEY and CDR2 SMNVEV (reference sequence). There are 16 residues in the CDR3. CDR3 DNA: TGTGCCAGCAGTTTATCGAAAACAGGGACGGTCGGGGAGCTGTTTTTT. Translating it yields CASSLSKTGTVGELFF.

This clone has at least ten counts. This chain links TRBV6-4 with TRBJ1-6; 9 bases are shared with TRBD1. From germline, CDR1 is MRHNA and CDR2 SNTAGT. The junction had 6 bases not matched to a gene; V was cut back by 6 bases and J by 6 bases. The CDR3 has 15 amino acids. The CDR3 bases are TGTGCCAGCAGGGATACGGACAGGGGTAATTCACCCCTCCACTTT. Its translation: CASRDTDRGNSPLHF.

The genes are TRBV5-1 and TRBJ2-2, with D maybe TRBD2 (5 bases). This CDR3 region has 14 residues. Looked up from germline, CDR1 is SGHRS and CDR2 is YFSETQ. V was cut by 4 bases and J by 7 bases, with 14 bases left in between. The CDR3 DNA reads TGCGCCAGCAGCCGGACTTCCCTAATCGGGGAGCTGTTTTTT. Encoded protein: CASSRTSLIGELFF.